The following is a T cell receptor beta chain sequence with its context. The sample is drawn from a study of blood T cell repertoires in COVID-19. Germline assignment: CDR1 MNHEY and CDR2 SVGEGT. V was pared by 5 bases and J by 0 bases, with 4 bases of the junction left unmatched. There are 15 residues in the CDR3. The method was immunoSEQ multiplex PCR; TCRdb's version includes in-frame clones alone and lacks a portion of them. The profile shows around 50,000 clones, 70% to 85% of them singletons. Sequencing was performed on peripheral blood. This receptor was taken from an elderly man with COVID-19, enrolled during active disease. The J gene is TRBJ1-3, the V gene TRBV6-2 or TRBV6-3; 7 positions match TRBD1. CDR3 sequence: CASSTGQRSGNTIYF. The CDR3 region has the DNA TGTGCCAGCAGTACGGGACAGCGCTCTGGAAACACCATATATTTT.